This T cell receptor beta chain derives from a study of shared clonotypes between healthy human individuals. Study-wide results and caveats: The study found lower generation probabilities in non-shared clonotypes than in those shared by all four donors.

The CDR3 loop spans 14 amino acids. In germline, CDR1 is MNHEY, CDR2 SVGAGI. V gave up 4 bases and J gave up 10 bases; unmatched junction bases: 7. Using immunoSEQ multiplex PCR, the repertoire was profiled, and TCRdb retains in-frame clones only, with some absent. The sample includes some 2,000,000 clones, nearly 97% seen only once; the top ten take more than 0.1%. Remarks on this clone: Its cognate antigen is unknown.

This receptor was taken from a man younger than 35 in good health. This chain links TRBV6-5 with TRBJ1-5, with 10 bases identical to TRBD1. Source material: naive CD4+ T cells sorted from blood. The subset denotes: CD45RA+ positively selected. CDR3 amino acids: CASSLDRGARPQHF. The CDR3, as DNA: TGTGCCAGCAGTTTGGACAGGGGGGCTAGACCCCAGCATTTT.